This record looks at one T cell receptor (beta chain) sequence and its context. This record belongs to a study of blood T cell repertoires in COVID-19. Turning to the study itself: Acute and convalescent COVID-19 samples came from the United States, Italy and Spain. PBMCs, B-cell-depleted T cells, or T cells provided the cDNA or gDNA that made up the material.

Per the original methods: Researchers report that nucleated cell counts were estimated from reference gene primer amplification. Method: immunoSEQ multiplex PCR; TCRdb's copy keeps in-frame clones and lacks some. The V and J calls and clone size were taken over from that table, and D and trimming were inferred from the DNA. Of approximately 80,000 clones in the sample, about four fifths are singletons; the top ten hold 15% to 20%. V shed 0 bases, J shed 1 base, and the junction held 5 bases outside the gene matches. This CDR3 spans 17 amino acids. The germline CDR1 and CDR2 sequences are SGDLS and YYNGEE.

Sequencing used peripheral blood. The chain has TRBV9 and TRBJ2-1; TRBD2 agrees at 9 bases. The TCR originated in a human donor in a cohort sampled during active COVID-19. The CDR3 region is CASSVGGGGASYNEQFF. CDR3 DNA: TGTGCCAGCAGCGTAGGTGGCGGGGGGGCATCCTACAATGAGCAGTTCTTC.